This TCR beta chain derives from a study of T cell repertoires in cytomegalovirus infection (dated by TCRdb to the late 2010s). General notes on the study: Because public TCR beta signatures pointed to carriage of CMV infection together with the matching HLA type, the HLA type of each donor mattered for the analysis. Study-wide conclusions, independent of this receptor: In the ex vivo response, HLA-C-restricted CMV-specific TCR beta clonotypes were dominant, and in two of eight donors the single most frequent clonotype came from this HLA-C-restricted group. In both this cohort and an independent cohort of 352 donors, the cumulative frequency of public TCR beta family members distinguished carriers of CMV infection plus the relevant HLA type.

The CDR3, cysteine through phenylalanine, is 16 amino acids long. Kept here is only the CDR3 DNA, which spans 48 bases and is read in frame from base 1. From the germline V gene (reference sequence), CDR1 is DFQATT and CDR2 is SNEGSKA. Trimming takes 2 bases off V and 5 bases off J; junction bases not matched to a gene: 9. The reads were generated on an Illumina HiSeq 1500. TCRdb itself trimmed the public reads at Q25 with fastp, ran MiXCR and retained productive beta chains. Under each unique CDR3 protein, matching rows form one entry showing the most common genes and DNA. The sample table shows 450,000 to 550,000 distinct CDR3 sequences, and about 15% are seen once. The top ten clonotypes cover about 24% of the sample. This clonotype was picked up a small number of times. It lacks a known antigen. No qualities accompany the bases; no much larger clone lies one base away.

The sequence was obtained from a human donor in good health (CMV status not recorded). Some clones in this sample may be carry-over from other donors' samples. The specimen sequenced was CD8+ T cells from PBMCs. The chain employs TRBV20-1 and TRBJ2-5, with TRBD2 identical over 12 junction bases. The DNA sequence is given as TGCAGTGCTAGACCTTCTAGCGGGGGGGTAGTTGAGACCCAGTACTTC. Translation gives CSARPSSGGVVETQYF.